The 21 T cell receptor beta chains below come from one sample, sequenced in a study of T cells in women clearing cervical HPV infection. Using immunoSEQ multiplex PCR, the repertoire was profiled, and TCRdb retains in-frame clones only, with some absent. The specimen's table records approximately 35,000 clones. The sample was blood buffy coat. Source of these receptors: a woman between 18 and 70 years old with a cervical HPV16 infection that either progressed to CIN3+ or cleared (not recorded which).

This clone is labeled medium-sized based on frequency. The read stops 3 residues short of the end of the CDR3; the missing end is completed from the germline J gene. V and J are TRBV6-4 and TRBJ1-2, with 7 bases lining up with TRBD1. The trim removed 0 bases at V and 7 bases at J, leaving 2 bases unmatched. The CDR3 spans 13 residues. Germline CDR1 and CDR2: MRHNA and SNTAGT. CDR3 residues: CASSDSPGGGYTF. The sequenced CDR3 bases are TGTGCCAGCAGTGACTCGCCAGGGGGTGGC.

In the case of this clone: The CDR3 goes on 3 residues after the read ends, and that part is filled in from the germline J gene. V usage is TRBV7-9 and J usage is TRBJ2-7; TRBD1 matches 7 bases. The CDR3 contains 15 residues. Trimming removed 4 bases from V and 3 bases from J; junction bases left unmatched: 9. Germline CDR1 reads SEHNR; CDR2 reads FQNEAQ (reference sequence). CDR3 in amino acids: CASSCDRAIDYEQYF. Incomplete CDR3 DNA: TGTGCCAGCAGCTGCGACAGGGCTATCGACTACGAG.

CDR3 region: CASSPGLAVNIQYF. CDR3 DNA (partial): TGCGCCAGCAGCCCAGGGCTAGCGGTAAACATT. The chain employs TRBV4-1 and TRBJ2-4, with 7 bases matching TRBD2. The CDR3 end lies 3 residues beyond the end of the read and is filled in from the germline J gene. Germline assignment: CDR1 MGHRA and CDR2 YSYEKL. The ends lost 4 bases at V and 6 bases at J; junction bases unmatched: 6. The CDR3 runs 14 residues.

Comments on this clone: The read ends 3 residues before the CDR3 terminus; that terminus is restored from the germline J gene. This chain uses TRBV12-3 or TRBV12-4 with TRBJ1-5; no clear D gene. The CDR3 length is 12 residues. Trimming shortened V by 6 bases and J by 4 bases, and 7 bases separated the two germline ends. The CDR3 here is CASSPQNQPQHF. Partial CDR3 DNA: TGTGCCAGCAGCCCTCAGAATCAGCCC.

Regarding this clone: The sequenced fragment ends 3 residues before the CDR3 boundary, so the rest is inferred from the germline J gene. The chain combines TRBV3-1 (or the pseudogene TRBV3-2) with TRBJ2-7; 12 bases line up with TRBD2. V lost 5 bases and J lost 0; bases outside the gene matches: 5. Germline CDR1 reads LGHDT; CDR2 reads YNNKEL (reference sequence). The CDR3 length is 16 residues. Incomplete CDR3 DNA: TGTGCCAGCAGCGAACTAGCGGGGGGTAACTCCTACGAG. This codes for CASSELAGGNSYE. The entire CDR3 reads CASSELAGGNSYEQYF.

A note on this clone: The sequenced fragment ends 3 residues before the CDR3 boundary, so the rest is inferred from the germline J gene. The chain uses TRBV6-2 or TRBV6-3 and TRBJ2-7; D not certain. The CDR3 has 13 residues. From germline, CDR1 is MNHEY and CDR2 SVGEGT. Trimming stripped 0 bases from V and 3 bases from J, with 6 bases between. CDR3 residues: CASSYSNSYEQYF. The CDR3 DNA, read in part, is TGTGCCAGCAGTTACTCGAACAGCTACGAG.

CDR3 protein: CSASGPGLAGGETQYF. CDR3 DNA, as far as it was read: TGCAGTGCTAGTGGACCGGGACTAGCGGGGGGGGAGACC. The chain recombines TRBV20-1 with TRBJ2-5; the match to TRBD2 covers 16 bases. The read gets to within 3 residues of the CDR3 end, and the germline J gene fills in the rest. Germline CDR1 and CDR2: DFQATT and SNEGSKA (reference sequence). J lost 5 bases, V lost 3 bases, and 6 bases had no gene match. The CDR3 covers 16 residues.

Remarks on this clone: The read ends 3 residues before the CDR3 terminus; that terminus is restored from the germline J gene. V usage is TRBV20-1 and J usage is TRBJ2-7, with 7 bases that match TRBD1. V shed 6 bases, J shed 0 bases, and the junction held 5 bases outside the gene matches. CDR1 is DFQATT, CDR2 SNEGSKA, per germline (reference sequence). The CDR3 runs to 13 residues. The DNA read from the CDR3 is TGCAGTGCGAACACAGGGGCCTCCTACGAG. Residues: CSANTGASYE. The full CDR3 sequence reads CSANTGASYEQYF.

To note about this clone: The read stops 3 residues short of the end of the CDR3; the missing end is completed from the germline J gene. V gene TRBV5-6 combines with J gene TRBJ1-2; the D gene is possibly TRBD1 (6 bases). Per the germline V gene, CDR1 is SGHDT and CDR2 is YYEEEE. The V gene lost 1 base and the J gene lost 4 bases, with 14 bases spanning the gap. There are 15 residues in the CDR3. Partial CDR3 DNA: TGTGCCAGCAGCTTGTGGGGGGGGCTAACCTATGGC. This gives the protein CASSLWGGLTYG. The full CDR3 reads CASSLWGGLTYGYTF.

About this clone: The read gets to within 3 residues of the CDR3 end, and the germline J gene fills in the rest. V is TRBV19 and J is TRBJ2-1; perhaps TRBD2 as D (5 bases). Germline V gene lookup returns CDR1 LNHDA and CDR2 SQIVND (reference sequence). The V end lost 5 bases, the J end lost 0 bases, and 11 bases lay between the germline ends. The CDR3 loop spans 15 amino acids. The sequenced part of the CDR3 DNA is TGTGCCAGTAGTGCGGGTCCAAGCTCCTACAATGAG. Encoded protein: CASSAGPSSYNE. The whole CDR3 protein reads CASSAGPSSYNEQFF. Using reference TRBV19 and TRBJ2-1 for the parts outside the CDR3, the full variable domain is DGGITQSPKYLFRKEGQNVTLSCEQNLNHDAMYWYRQDPGQGLRLIYYSQIVNDFQKGDIAEGYSVSREKKESFPLTVTSAQKNPTAFYLCASSAGPSSYNEQFFGPGTRLTVL.

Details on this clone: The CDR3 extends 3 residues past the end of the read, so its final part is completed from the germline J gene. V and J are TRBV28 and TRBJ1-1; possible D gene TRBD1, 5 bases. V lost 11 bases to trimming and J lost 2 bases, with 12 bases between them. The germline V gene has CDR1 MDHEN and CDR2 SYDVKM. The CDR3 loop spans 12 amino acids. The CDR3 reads CASAGPNTEAFF. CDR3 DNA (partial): TGTGCCTCAGCGGGACCCAACACTGAA.

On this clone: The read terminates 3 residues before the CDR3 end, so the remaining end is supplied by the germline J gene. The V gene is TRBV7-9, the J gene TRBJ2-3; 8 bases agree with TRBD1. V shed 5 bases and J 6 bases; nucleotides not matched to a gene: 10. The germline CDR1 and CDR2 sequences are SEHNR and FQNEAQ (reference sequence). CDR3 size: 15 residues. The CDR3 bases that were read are TGTGCCAGCAGCCCGCGGGACAGGTCCCCTGATACG. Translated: CASSPRDRSPDT. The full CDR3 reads CASSPRDRSPDTQYF. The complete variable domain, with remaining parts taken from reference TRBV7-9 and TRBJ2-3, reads DTGVSQNPRHKITKRGQNVTFRCDPISEHNRLYWYRQTLGQGPEFLTYFQNEAQLEKSRLLSDRFSAERPKGSFSTLEIQRTEQGDSAMYLCASSPRDRSPDTQYFGPGTRLTVL.

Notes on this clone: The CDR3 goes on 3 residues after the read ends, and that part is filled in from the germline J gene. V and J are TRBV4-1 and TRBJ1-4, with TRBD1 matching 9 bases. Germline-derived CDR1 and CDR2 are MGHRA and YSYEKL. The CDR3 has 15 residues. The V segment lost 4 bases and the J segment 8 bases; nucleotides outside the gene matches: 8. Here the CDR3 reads CASSPGGTGREKLFF. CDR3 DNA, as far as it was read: TGCGCCAGCAGCCCTGGAGGGACAGGGAGGGAAAAA.

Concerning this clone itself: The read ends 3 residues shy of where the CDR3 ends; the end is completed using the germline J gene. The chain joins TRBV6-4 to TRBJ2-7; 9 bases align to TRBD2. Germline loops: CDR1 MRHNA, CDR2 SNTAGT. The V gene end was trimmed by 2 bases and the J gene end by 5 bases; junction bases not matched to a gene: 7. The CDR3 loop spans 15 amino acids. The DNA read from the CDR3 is TGTGCCAGCAGTGACCATGGTAGCGGGAGCCACGAG. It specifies CASSDHGSGSHE. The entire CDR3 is CASSDHGSGSHEQYF.

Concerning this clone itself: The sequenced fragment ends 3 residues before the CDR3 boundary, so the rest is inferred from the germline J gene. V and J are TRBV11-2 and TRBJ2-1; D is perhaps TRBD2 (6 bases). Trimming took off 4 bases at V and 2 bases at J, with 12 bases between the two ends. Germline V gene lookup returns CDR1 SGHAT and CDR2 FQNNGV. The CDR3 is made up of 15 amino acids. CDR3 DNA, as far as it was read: TGTGCCAGCAGCTCGCGGGACTCTGCCTACAATGAG. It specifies CASSSRDSAYNE. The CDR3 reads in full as CASSSRDSAYNEQFF.

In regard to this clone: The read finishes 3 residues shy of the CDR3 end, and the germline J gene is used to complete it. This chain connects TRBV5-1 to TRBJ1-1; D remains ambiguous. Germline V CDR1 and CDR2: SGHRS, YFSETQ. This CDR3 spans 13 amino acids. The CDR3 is CASSLSSYASAFF. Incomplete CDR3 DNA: TGCGCCAGCAGCTTATCGTCCTATGCATCG.

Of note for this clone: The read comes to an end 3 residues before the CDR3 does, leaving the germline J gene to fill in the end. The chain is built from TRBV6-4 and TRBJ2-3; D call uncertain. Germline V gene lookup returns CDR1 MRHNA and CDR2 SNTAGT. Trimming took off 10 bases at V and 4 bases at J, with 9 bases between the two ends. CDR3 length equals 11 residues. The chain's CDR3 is CATGSADTQYF. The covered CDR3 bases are TGTGCCACCGGGTCGGCAGATACG.

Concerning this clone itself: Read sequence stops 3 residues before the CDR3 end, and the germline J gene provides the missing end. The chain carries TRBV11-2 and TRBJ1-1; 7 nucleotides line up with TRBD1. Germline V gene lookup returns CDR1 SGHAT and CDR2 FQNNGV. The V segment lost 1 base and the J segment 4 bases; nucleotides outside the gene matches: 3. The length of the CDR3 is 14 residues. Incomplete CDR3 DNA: TGTGCCAGCAGCTTAGCTGCAGGGGGCACTGAA. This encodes CASSLAAGGTE. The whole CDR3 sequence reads CASSLAAGGTEAFF.

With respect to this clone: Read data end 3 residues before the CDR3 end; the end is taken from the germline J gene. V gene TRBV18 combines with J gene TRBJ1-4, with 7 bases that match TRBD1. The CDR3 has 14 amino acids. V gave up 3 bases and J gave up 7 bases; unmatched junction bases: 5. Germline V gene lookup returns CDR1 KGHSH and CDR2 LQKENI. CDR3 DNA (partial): TGTGCCAGCTCACCTCGACAGGGTGGTGAAAAA. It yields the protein CASSPRQGGEK. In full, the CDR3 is CASSPRQGGEKLFF.

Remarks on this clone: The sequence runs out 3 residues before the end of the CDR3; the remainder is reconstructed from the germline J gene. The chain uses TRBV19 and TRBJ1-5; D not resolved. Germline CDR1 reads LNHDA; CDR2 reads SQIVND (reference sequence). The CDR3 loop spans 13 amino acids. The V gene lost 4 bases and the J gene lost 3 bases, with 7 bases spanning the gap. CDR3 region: CASSTQSNQPQHF. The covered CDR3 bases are TGTGCCAGTAGTACCCAGTCCAATCAGCCC.

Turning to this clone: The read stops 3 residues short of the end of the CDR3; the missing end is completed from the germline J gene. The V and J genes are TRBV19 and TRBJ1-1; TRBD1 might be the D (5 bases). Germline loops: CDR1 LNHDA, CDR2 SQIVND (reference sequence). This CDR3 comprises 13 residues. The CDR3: CASSIDHRTKAFF. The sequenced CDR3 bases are TGTGCCAGTAGTATAGACCACAGGACGAAA. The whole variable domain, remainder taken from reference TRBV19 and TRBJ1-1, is DGGITQSPKYLFRKEGQNVTLSCEQNLNHDAMYWYRQDPGQGLRLIYYSQIVNDFQKGDIAEGYSVSREKKESFPLTVTSAQKNPTAFYLCASSIDHRTKAFFGQGTRLTVV.